Described below is a single T cell receptor beta chain sequence and its context. The antigen remains unidentified. The sample belongs to a study of T cell repertoires in cytomegalovirus infection. Study details: Well-studied HLA-B-restricted epitopes and recently identified HLA-C-restricted epitopes of CMV were both used in the study. Study-level findings and limits: The ex vivo response showed dominance by HLA-C-restricted CMV-specific TCR beta clonotypes.

TCRdb re-derived calls from the reads in MiXCR, one entry per CDR3 protein. Among approximately 1,000,000 distinct CDR3 sequences listed, approximately 31% were seen once. The CDR3 contains 16 residues. Losses at the gene ends were 3 bases for V and 1 base for J; bases not matched to a gene: 3. Germline lookup yields CDR1 SGHVS and CDR2 FQNEAQ. The rearrangement links TRBV7-8 to TRBJ2-3; 11 nucleotides match TRBD2. Sequencing used cultured CD8+ T cells from PBMCs, obtained from culture after CMV antigen stimulation. The clonotype originates from a human donor in good health (CMV status not recorded). Some clones in this sample may be carry-over from other donors' samples. In DNA, the CDR3 is TGTGCCAGCAGCTTCCGGACTAGCGGGCGCACAGATACGCAGTATTTT. It encodes CASSFRTSGRTDTQYF.